This T cell receptor (beta chain) is from a study of long-term antiretroviral therapy in people with HIV. Overall study context: The oldest specimens predate the 2015 immediate-ART recommendation by about a decade.

The CDR3 covers 14 residues. Losses at the gene ends were 0 bases for V and 6 bases for J; bases not matched to a gene: 1. The germline gives CDR1 SGHRS, CDR2 YFSETQ. Broader study findings: Diversity rose after ART but stayed below transplant donor controls. HIV repertoires showed narrower CDR3 length ranges than controls.

Worth noting for this clone: Its specificity is unknown.

Survey-level resolution applied to immunoSEQ assay v3.0. A target of roughly 35,000-50,000 T-cell genomes per sample was set for sequencing. TCRdb's copy holds only in-frame clones and misses some; the assay was immunoSEQ multiplex PCR. The sample contains about 32,000 clones, over 90% of which appear only once. The receptor was derived from a woman aged 45-65 years with HIV. This chain joins TRBV5-1 and TRBJ2-1; the match to TRBD1 covers 9 bases. The source was unsorted PBMCs, collected 4.1 years after starting antiretroviral therapy. The CDR3 DNA reads as TGCGCCAGCAGCTTGGAGACAGGGGGCAATGAGCAGTTCTTC. The encoded protein is CASSLETGGNEQFF.